This entry concerns a single T cell receptor beta chain. Its antigen is not identified. Other DNA sequences within the sample encode an identical CDR3. This sample was taken from a study of cytomegalovirus exposure and HLA in healthy donors. For the study at large: There were about 85 million unique TCRs (from HLA-typed donors) in an early data release.

With 60 Vbeta and 13 Jbeta primers, the PCR was carried out. TCRdb keeps only in-frame clones here, not all; method: immunoSEQ multiplex PCR. The sample lists approximately 99,000 clones, roughly four fifths occurring once. Study-level results: HLA alleles showed associations with some 17,000 TCR beta sequences in a later analysis, at a 0.05 false discovery rate. As confirmed in vitro, three CMV-associated chains were specific for CMV antigens. Later on, analysis showed that most CMV-associated TCR beta chains appeared to be HLA-restricted.

V lost 4 bases to trimming and J lost 5 bases, with 17 bases between them. The V gene's germline CDR1 is SQVTM and CDR2 ANQGSEA. CDR3 length equals 14 residues. The clonotype was recovered from a man aged 35-49 years in good health and CMV-seropositive. The V and J genes are TRBV29-1 and TRBJ2-5; no definite D call. The sequenced sample was PBMCs. The CDR3 sequence: CSVVYREVVETQYF. CDR3 nucleotide sequence: TGCAGCGTTGTATACAGAGAAGTTGTGGAGACCCAGTACTTC.